This T cell receptor (beta chain) was captured by sequencing in a study of cytomegalovirus exposure and HLA in healthy donors. The wider study: HLA-typed donors contributed some 85 million unique TCRs, which were held in an early data release.

The germline V gene has CDR1 MNHEY and CDR2 SVGAGI. The CDR3 runs 13 residues. Both 60 Vbeta primers and 13 Jbeta primers went into the PCR. Method: immunoSEQ multiplex PCR; TCRdb's copy keeps in-frame clones and lacks some. The profile shows about 120,000 clones, around three quarters of them singletons. Comments on this clone: Its specificity is unknown.

Study-wide points: DRB1 showed the most TCR associations and HLA-C the fewest in a later analysis, as rates varied by HLA locus. After further analysis at a later stage, roughly 16,000 TCR beta sequences were associated with HLA alleles at 0.05 false discovery rate. Earlier findings revealed that most TCR beta V segments proved productive either about 90% or about 30% of the time.

V is TRBV6-5 and J is TRBJ2-5; tentatively, D is TRBD1 (6 bases). The better agreement between TRBJ2-7 and the DNA end casts doubt on the J call. The sequence was obtained from a man between 50 and 59 years old in good health and CMV-seropositive. The sample comprised PBMCs. For the CDR3, the DNA is TGTGCCAGCAGTGGTCTCGGGACAAACGAGCAGTACTTC. Translated, it gives CASSGLGTNEQYF.